Shown below are 32 T cell receptor beta chains from a single sample sequenced in a study of early T cells in non-severe SARS-CoV-2 infection. TCRdb ran MiXCR on the 5' RACE reads and lists one entry per CDR3 protein. The data hold 70,000 or so distinct CDR3 sequences, with 11% observed a single time. Sequencing was performed on whole blood. These receptors came from an adult who was a healthcare worker with PCR-confirmed SARS-CoV-2 infection or an uninfected control (not recorded which).

The rearrangement links TRBV20-1 to TRBJ2-7, with D perhaps given as TRBD1 or TRBD2 (5 bases each). The CDR3 consists of 15 residues. Trimming left V 0 bases short and J 4 bases short, with 16 bases between. Germline V gives CDR1 DFQATT, CDR2 SNEGSKA (reference sequence). Written as DNA, the CDR3 is TGCAGTGCTAGAGACCTCCAAGGGGACGGGTACGAGCAGTACTTC. Its protein product is CSARDLQGDGYEQYF.

The V call is TRBV9, the J call TRBJ2-7; D not resolved. V was clipped by 0 bases and J by 1 base, with 8 bases between them. CDR1 SGDLS and CDR2 YYNGEE come from the germline V gene. CDR3 length: 14 amino acids. Here the CDR3 reads CASSVASNSYEQYF. CDR3 in DNA: TGTGCCAGCAGCGTAGCTTCAAATTCCTACGAGCAGTACTTC. The full variable domain, its missing parts supplied by reference TRBV9 and TRBJ2-7, is DSGVTQTPKHLITATGQRVTLRCSPRSGDLSVYWYQQSLDQGLQFLIQYYNGEERAKGNILERFSAQQFPDLHSELNLSSLELGDSALYFCASSVASNSYEQYFGPGTRLTVT.

This clonotype has just a few counts. The chain is built from TRBV5-8 and TRBJ2-3, with 7 bases that match TRBD1. The CDR3 is 14 amino acids. From germline, CDR1 is SGHTS and CDR2 YDEGEE. Germline trimming cut 2 bases from V and 5 bases from J; bases unmatched to any gene: 5. CDR3 residues: CASSFTGVEDTQYF. CDR3 DNA: TGTGCCAGCAGCTTCACAGGGGTCGAAGATACGCAGTATTTT.

This clonotype turned up a few times. The chain couples TRBV7-9 to TRBJ2-7, with D possibly TRBD2 on 5 matching bases. CDR1 is SEHNR and CDR2 is FQNEAQ in the germline V gene (reference sequence). Trimming took off 5 bases at V and 6 bases at J, with 14 bases between the two ends. The CDR3 is made up of 13 amino acids. CDR3 loop: CASSLGSAFEQYF. The DNA of the CDR3 is TGTGCCAGCAGCCTGGGGAGCGCGTTCGAGCAGTACTTC.

This clonotype was observed at least ten times. V usage is TRBV7-2 and J usage is TRBJ2-7, with TRBD1 matching 8 bases. Germline V gene data show CDR1 as SGHTA and CDR2 as FQGNSA. CDR3 length: 15 residues. V was clipped by 4 bases and J by 3 bases; unmatched bases: 8. DNA of the CDR3: TGTGCCAGCAGCTCCATCGACAGGGGCGTCTACGAGCAGTACTTC. It codes for CASSSIDRGVYEQYF.

There are a few counts of this clonotype. The junction departs from the called germline gene at one end, perhaps through a read error. The genes are TRBV7-3 and TRBJ2-3; 9 nucleotides match TRBD2. This CDR3 is 15 amino acids long. Looked up from germline, CDR1 is SGHTA and CDR2 is FQGTGA. CDR3: CASSTTGTSTHTQYF. CDR3 bases: TGTGCCAGCAGTACAACCGGGACTAGCACACATACGCAGTATTTT.

The V gene is TRBV29-1, the J gene TRBJ1-1; D perhaps matches TRBD1 (5 bases). Trimming stripped 4 bases from V and 4 bases from J, with 19 bases between. This CDR3 comprises 15 residues. Germline CDR1 and CDR2: SQVTM and ANQGSEA. CDR3 residues: CSVALYATGSTEAFF. CDR3 nucleotides: TGCAGCGTTGCTTTGTATGCTACAGGTTCCACTGAAGCTTTCTTT.

The rearrangement joins TRBV4-1 to TRBJ2-7; TRBD2 might be the D (5 bases). The CDR3 covers 17 residues. V dropped 4 bases and J dropped 0 bases, with 19 bases sitting between them. CDR1 and CDR2 (germline): MGHRA, YSYEKL. This CDR3 reads CASSRSPLGAASYEQYF. The CDR3, as DNA: TGCGCCAGCAGCCGCAGCCCCCTAGGAGCGGCCTCCTACGAGCAGTACTTC.

This clonotype appeared many times. The V and J genes are TRBV7-9 and TRBJ2-5; 10 bases agree with TRBD1. CDR3 length equals 18 residues. V lost 1 base, J lost 6 bases, and 14 bases stayed unmatched. The V gene's germline CDR1 is SEHNR and CDR2 FQNEAQ (reference sequence). Here the CDR3 DNA reads TGTGCCAGCAGCTTAGGAACCGGGACAGGGGCTCCTAGGAAGACCCAGTACTTC. Protein sequence: CASSLGTGTGAPRKTQYF.

The rearrangement joins TRBV6-2 or TRBV6-3 to TRBJ2-3; no definite D call. The length of the CDR3 is 15 residues. Trimming stripped 8 bases from V and 6 bases from J, with 21 bases between. Germline CDR1 is MNHEY and CDR2 is SVGEGT. CDR3 region: CASELRPDGRDTQYF. The CDR3 DNA is TGTGCCAGCGAGCTTCGCCCGGACGGCAGGGATACGCAGTATTTT.

The gene calls are TRBV20-1 and TRBJ2-2; no clear D. Trimming left V 3 bases short and J 0 bases short, with 14 bases between. Germline CDR1 is DFQATT and CDR2 is SNEGSKA (reference sequence). The length of the CDR3 is 16 residues. In DNA form, the CDR3 reads TGCAGTGCTAGGATTGCGGACGGAGCGAACACCGGGGAGCTGTTTTTT. It encodes CSARIADGANTGELFF.

This clonotype was counted a few times. The chain joins TRBV7-9 to TRBJ2-1; possibly TRBD1 for D (6 bases). The CDR3 totals 14 residues. The V end lost 2 bases, the J end lost 3 bases, and 8 bases lay between the germline ends. CDR1 SEHNR and CDR2 FQNEAQ come from the germline V gene (reference sequence). The CDR3 region is CASSLTGFYNEQFF. CDR3 nucleotides: TGTGCCAGCAGCTTAACAGGGTTCTACAATGAGCAGTTCTTC.

J is TRBJ2-7 and V is TRBV29-1; 10 bases fit TRBD1. This CDR3 comprises 16 residues. V was clipped by 1 base and J by 3 bases; unmatched bases: 9. In germline, CDR1 is SQVTM, CDR2 ANQGSEA. The CDR3 is CSVEVADRGRVYEQYF. Written as DNA, the CDR3 is TGCAGCGTTGAAGTAGCCGACAGGGGGCGCGTCTACGAGCAGTACTTC.

In this sample, this clonotype turned up a few times. The V call is TRBV28, the J call TRBJ1-5, with D unresolved. V gave up 8 bases and J gave up 0 bases, with 11 bases separating them. There are 14 residues in the CDR3. Germline V gene sequence: CDR1 MDHEN, CDR2 SYDVKM. DNA for the CDR3: TGTGCCAGCGCCCTGGGGTTTAGCAATCAGCCCCAGCATTTT. Translation: CASALGFSNQPQHF.

This clonotype was detected only a few times. The chain employs TRBV5-1 and TRBJ1-2; unclear D gene. The CDR3 is 14 residues long. The germline V gene encodes CDR1 SGHRS and CDR2 YFSETQ. Trimming took 0 bases from V and 2 from J, leaving 8 bases between them. The CDR3 sequence is CASSLVEGNYGYTF. The CDR3 nucleotides are TGCGCCAGCAGCTTGGTTGAGGGCAACTATGGCTACACCTTC.

There are a few counts of this clonotype. The chain links TRBV20-1 to TRBJ2-1; a possible D gene is TRBD2 (5 bases). CDR1 is DFQATT, CDR2 SNEGSKA, per germline (reference sequence). The CDR3 contains 16 residues. V lost 0 bases to trimming and J lost 7 bases, with 19 bases between them. The CDR3 sequence: CSARDGLGLTLNEQFF. CDR3 nucleotides: TGCAGTGCTAGAGATGGTCTAGGACTGACCTTAAATGAGCAGTTCTTC.

This clonotype was detected only a few times. The chain recombines TRBV7-2 with TRBJ2-1; possible D gene TRBD2, 6 bases. This CDR3 contains 15 residues. The germline gives CDR1 SGHTA, CDR2 FQGNSA. V was pared by 6 bases and J by 4 bases, with 16 bases between. The CDR3 reads CASREGPEVYNEQFF. Here the CDR3 DNA reads TGTGCCAGCAGGGAGGGACCAGAGGTTTACAATGAGCAGTTCTTC.

This clonotype has a handful of counts. This sequence joins TRBV12-3 or TRBV12-4 and TRBJ2-3; TRBD2 is a possible D gene (6 bases). The germline V and J ends were trimmed by 4 bases and 1 base, with 15 bases remaining between them. The CDR3 is 16 amino acids. The CDR3 here is CASSYSRLDGTDTQYF. For the CDR3, the DNA is TGTGCCAGCAGTTACAGCCGACTAGACGGCACAGATACGCAGTATTTT.

This clonotype was seen a few times. The V call is TRBV5-4, the J call TRBJ2-6; D uncertain. V lost 7 bases and J 0 bases, leaving 8 bases between the germline ends. This CDR3 spans 14 amino acids. Germline CDR1 and CDR2: SGHNT and YYREEE (reference sequence). The CDR3 sequence is CASGKDSGANVLTF. Here the CDR3 DNA reads TGTGCCAGCGGTAAGGACTCTGGGGCCAACGTCCTGACTTTC.

This clonotype was observed a handful of times. This chain links TRBV7-9 with TRBJ1-2; 10 bases fit TRBD1. V lost 5 bases to trimming and J lost 3 bases; unmatched junction nucleotides: 3. CDR1 and CDR2 from the germline V gene are SEHNR and FQNEAQ (reference sequence). The CDR3 spans 14 residues. CDR3 protein: CASSPGQGDYGYTF. For the CDR3, the DNA is TGTGCCAGCAGCCCCGGACAGGGGGACTATGGCTACACCTTC.

This clonotype came up a few times. V gene TRBV2 combines with J gene TRBJ2-1; 12 bases agree with TRBD2. Germline V lookup: CDR1 SNHLY, CDR2 FYNNEI. V shed 8 bases and J 9 bases; nucleotides not matched to a gene: 5. The CDR3 runs 13 residues. As DNA, the CDR3 is TGTGCCAGCTCTAGCGGGAGGGCCGGTGAGCAGTTCTTC. Its protein product is CASSSGRAGEQFF.

This clonotype was seen a handful of times. The CDR3 DNA sequence: TGCGCCAGCAGCCAAGGAGGAGAGCAGTTCTTC. It yields the protein CASSQGGEQFF. The chain combines TRBV4-3 with TRBJ2-1; D not resolved. Germline V lookup: CDR1 LGHNA, CDR2 YSLEER. There are 11 residues in the CDR3. The V end was cut by 1 base, the J end by 10 bases, with 5 bases between.

This clonotype was detected ten times or more. This chain uses TRBV10-3 with TRBJ2-1; no clear D gene. CDR3 size: 12 residues. Germline lookup yields CDR1 ENHRY and CDR2 SYGVKD. V gave up 5 bases and J gave up 9 bases, with 11 bases separating them. CDR3 DNA sequence: TGTGCCATCAGTTTTGGAATGGGTGAGCAGTTCTTC. This codes for CAISFGMGEQFF.

This clonotype has ten or more counts. The rearrangement links TRBV7-8 to TRBJ2-5, with TRBD2 identical over 8 bases. The germline V gene encodes CDR1 SGHVS and CDR2 FQNEAQ. V gave up 6 bases and J gave up 4 bases; unmatched junction bases: 13. The CDR3 consists of 16 residues. CDR3: CASSFTSGGGLETQYF. CDR3 nucleotides: TGTGCCAGCAGTTTCACTAGCGGAGGGGGTTTAGAGACCCAGTACTTC. Using reference TRBV7-8 and TRBJ2-5 for the parts outside the CDR3, the full variable domain is GAGVSQSPRYKVAKRGQDVALRCDPISGHVSLFWYQQALGQGPEFLTYFQNEAQLDKSGLPSDRFFAERPEGSVSTLKIQRTQQEDSAVYLCASSFTSGGGLETQYFGPGTRLLVL.

The V call is TRBV24-1, the J call TRBJ2-1; D might be TRBD1 (6 bases). CDR3 length: 13 residues. Trimming shortened V by 8 bases and J by 5 bases, and 12 bases separated the two germline ends. Germline V gene data show CDR1 as KGHDR and CDR2 as SFDVKD. The CDR3 coding sequence is TGTGCCACCAAAGGGACACCTGACAATGAGCAGTTCTTC. Translating gives CATKGTPDNEQFF.

In this sample, this clonotype turned up a few times. The J gene is TRBJ2-4, the V gene TRBV6-2 or TRBV6-3, with D tentatively TRBD1 (6 bases). V dropped 5 bases and J dropped 3 bases, with 11 bases sitting between them. This CDR3 region has 14 residues. Germline values: CDR1 MNHEY, CDR2 SVGEGT. CDR3 DNA: TGTGCCAGCAGTCCGACAGGAATCAAAAACATTCAGTACTTC. This sequence encodes CASSPTGIKNIQYF.

This clonotype was picked up many times. This chain connects TRBV28 to TRBJ2-1, with D maybe TRBD2 (6 bases). Trimming stripped 3 bases from V and 2 bases from J, with 14 bases between. The germline gives CDR1 MDHEN, CDR2 SYDVKM. The CDR3 loop spans 16 amino acids. The CDR3 is CASSFIREITYNEQFF. The CDR3 DNA is TGTGCCAGCAGTTTCATCCGGGAGATTACCTACAATGAGCAGTTCTTC.

Points on this clonotype: Given a much more abundant clone one base away, this may be a read error. The CDR3 does not close with the conserved phenylalanine or tryptophan, likely indicating a read error. CDR3 sequence (DNA): TGCGCCAGCAGCCAAGAGAGACGAAATCCTAGCGCAGATACGCAGTATTCT. Amino acids: CASSQERRNPSADTQYS. The chain recombines TRBV4-1 with TRBJ2-3, with D possibly TRBD2 on 6 matching bases. Germline CDR1 is MGHRA and CDR2 is YSYEKL. This CDR3 has 17 residues. The germline V and J ends were trimmed by 0 bases and 4 bases, with 17 bases remaining between them.

This clonotype was detected ten times or more. This sequence joins TRBV11-2 and TRBJ1-6, with D unresolved. Germline V gene sequence: CDR1 SGHAT, CDR2 FQNNGV. CDR3 length equals 16 residues. V lost 5 bases and J 1 base, leaving 12 bases between the germline ends. Here the CDR3 DNA reads TGTGCCAGCAGCCAGAACGAAAGGTCCTATAATTCACCCCTCCACTTT. Protein product: CASSQNERSYNSPLHF.

The chain combines TRBV6-6 with TRBJ2-1, with TRBD2 matching over 8 bases. This CDR3 has 15 residues. Trimming at V came to 5 bases and at J to 8 bases, leaving 11 bases not matched to a gene. Germline CDR1 and CDR2: MNHNY and SVGAGI (reference sequence). In nucleotides, the CDR3 is TGTGCCAGCAGTCGACCGGGACTAGTCGTCGATGAGCAGTTCTTC. Translated, it gives CASSRPGLVVDEQFF.

This clonotype was counted a few times. The rearrangement joins TRBV20-1 to TRBJ2-1; D is tentatively TRBD1 or TRBD2 (6 bases each). The V gene lost 6 bases and the J gene lost 7 bases, with 19 bases spanning the gap. Per germline, CDR1 DFQATT and CDR2 SNEGSKA (reference sequence). This CDR3 comprises 14 residues. CDR3 amino acids: CSAATVLGGNEQFF. CDR3 in DNA: TGCAGTGCCGCTACGGTTCTAGGGGGGAATGAGCAGTTCTTC.

V gene TRBV10-1 combines with J gene TRBJ2-1; D unresolved. Looked up from germline, CDR1 is WNHNN and CDR2 is SYGVQD (reference sequence). This CDR3 contains 14 residues. V lost 3 bases and J lost 0, with 6 bases in between. Written as DNA, the CDR3 is TGCGCCAGCAGTGACTCGAGCTCCTACAATGAGCAGTTCTTC. Translation: CASSDSSSYNEQFF.